Presented here are 28 T cell receptor beta chains from one specimen sequenced in a study of post-analysis software for immune sequencing data. Notes on the study in general: Five TRBV segments, including TRBV5-6, TRBV5-1 and TRBV20-1, were more frequent in patients than controls.

Which antigens these TCRs recognize remains unknown. cDNA libraries for TCR beta contained unique molecular identifiers. TCRdb ran MiXCR on the PCR reads and lists one entry per CDR3 protein. The sample carries fewer than 900,000 distinct CDR3 sequences, just over 45% recorded once. The material sequenced was blood. These receptors were collected from a girl aged 5 to 17 with multiple sclerosis.

The chain links TRBV7-8 to TRBJ2-3; TRBD1 might be the D (6 bases). Germline assignment: CDR1 SGHVS and CDR2 FQNEAQ. The CDR3 consists of 15 residues. The ends were cut back, 6 bases at V and 2 bases at J, with 15 bases in the middle. CDR3 sequence reads: CASRFGQTSTDTQYF. Here the CDR3 DNA reads TGTGCCAGCAGATTTGGACAGACATCCACAGATACGCAGTATTTT. Complete variable domain (other parts from reference TRBV7-8 and TRBJ2-3): GAGVSQSPRYKVAKRGQDVALRCDPISGHVSLFWYQQALGQGPEFLTYFQNEAQLDKSGLPSDRFFAERPEGSVSTLKIQRTQQEDSAVYLCASRFGQTSTDTQYFGPGTRLTVL.

The V call is TRBV5-1, the J call TRBJ1-4, with a tentative D call TRBD1 (5 bases). Looked up from germline, CDR1 is SGHRS and CDR2 is YFSETQ. The CDR3 spans 14 residues. V was trimmed by 4 bases and J by 6 bases, leaving 13 bases between them. CDR3: CASSPRTKDEKLFF. The CDR3 DNA reads as TGCGCCAGCAGCCCCCGGACAAAAGATGAAAAACTGTTTTTT.

This clonotype was seen a handful of times. This sequence joins TRBV6-5 and TRBJ2-7, with TRBD1 identical over 8 bases. J lost 0 bases, V lost 6 bases, and 7 bases had no gene match. The germline V gene encodes CDR1 MNHEY and CDR2 SVGAGI. The CDR3 extends over 15 amino acids. The CDR3: CASRQPTGGSYEQYF. Written as DNA, the CDR3 is TGTGCCAGCAGGCAACCCACAGGGGGCTCCTACGAGCAGTACTTC.

The J gene is TRBJ2-1, the V gene TRBV7-2; D is undetermined. The V end lost 2 bases, the J end lost 5 bases, and 7 bases lay between the germline ends. The CDR3 has 13 amino acids. Germline V gene lookup returns CDR1 SGHTA and CDR2 FQGNSA. The CDR3 DNA sequence: TGTGCCAGCAGCTTACCCAGTGACAATGAGCAGTTCTTC. This encodes CASSLPSDNEQFF.

The gene calls are TRBV20-1 and TRBJ2-4; the D is unclear. Germline CDR1 is DFQATT and CDR2 is SNEGSKA (reference sequence). The CDR3 extends over 14 amino acids. The V gene lost 1 base and the J gene lost 0 bases, with 7 bases spanning the gap. CDR3 coding DNA: TGCAGTGCTAGAGGACCCCTAGCCAAAAACATTCAGTACTTC. This translates into CSARGPLAKNIQYF.

V is TRBV5-8 and J is TRBJ1-5; 7 nucleotides line up with TRBD1. V dropped 1 base and J dropped 6; count of bases not matched to a gene: 7. The germline V gene encodes CDR1 SGHTS and CDR2 YDEGEE. CDR3 length equals 15 residues. The CDR3, as DNA: TGTGCCAGCAGCTTGACAGGGGCAAGGGGTCAGCCCCAGCATTTT. The encoded protein is CASSLTGARGQPQHF.

This clonotype was seen a few times. The rearrangement links TRBV28 to TRBJ2-7; 11 bases align to TRBD2. The CDR3 contains 15 residues. CDR1 is MDHEN, CDR2 SYDVKM, per germline. V was clipped by 5 bases and J by 3 bases; unmatched bases: 6. CDR3: CASSILAGGLYEQYF. The CDR3 region has the DNA TGTGCCAGCAGTATTCTAGCGGGAGGACTCTACGAGCAGTACTTC.

This clonotype was observed a few times. The rearrangement joins TRBV7-9 to TRBJ2-3; no definite D call. V was trimmed by 5 bases and J by 0 bases, leaving 12 bases between them. There are 15 residues in the CDR3. Germline CDR1 is SEHNR and CDR2 is FQNEAQ (reference sequence). In DNA form, the CDR3 reads TGTGCCAGCAGCCAAGACCTTTCGAGCACAGATACGCAGTATTTT. It yields the protein CASSQDLSSTDTQYF.

V and J are TRBV12-5 and TRBJ2-1; D gene uncertain. The CDR3 consists of 16 residues. V was trimmed by 1 base and J by 8 bases, leaving 18 bases between them. Per germline, CDR1 LGHNT and CDR2 FRNRAP. CDR3 sequence: CASGLGSTPPVDEQFF. The CDR3 DNA reads as TGTGCTAGTGGTTTGGGCTCAACCCCCCCAGTCGATGAGCAGTTCTTC.

The J gene is TRBJ2-5, the V gene TRBV4-1; possibly TRBD1 for D (5 bases). The V gene's germline CDR1 is MGHRA and CDR2 YSYEKL. There are 11 residues in the CDR3. V shed 3 bases and J shed 10 bases, with 9 bases lying between them. CDR3 DNA sequence: TGCGCCAGCAGCCAGGACAACATCCAGTACTTC. It translates to CASSQDNIQYF.

The chain links TRBV6-2 or TRBV6-3 to TRBJ2-7, with D tentatively TRBD1 or TRBD2 (7 bases each). This CDR3 spans 14 amino acids. V was trimmed by 4 bases and J by 6 bases, leaving 16 bases between them. CDR1 and CDR2 (germline): MNHEY, SVGEGT. The CDR3 sequence is CASSWVGRGGEQYF. The CDR3 DNA follows: TGTGCCAGCAGTTGGGTCGGCAGGGGGGGCGAGCAGTACTTC.

Worth noting for this clonotype: This clone may be a read error of a much larger clone one base away. This chain joins TRBV12-3 or TRBV12-4 and TRBJ1-2; D ambiguous. The V end was cut by 1 base, the J end by 4 bases, with 7 bases between. CDR3 length equals 13 residues. CDR3 in amino acids: CASSLGKTYGYTF. Here the CDR3 DNA reads TGTGCCAGCAGTTTAGGAAAGACCTATGGCTACACCTTC.

V gene TRBV5-1 combines with J gene TRBJ2-7; 8 nucleotides line up with TRBD1. The CDR3 length is 14 residues. J was trimmed by 8 bases and V by 4 bases; bases with no gene match: 11. From germline, CDR1 is SGHRS and CDR2 YFSETQ. Here the CDR3 DNA reads TGCGCCAGCAGCGGAGGGACAGGATCTACGAAGCAGTACTTC. This gives the protein CASSGGTGSTKQYF.

This clonotype has just one count. V and J are TRBV7-2 and TRBJ2-1, with D perhaps matching TRBD1 or TRBD2 (5 bases each). The CDR3 has 15 amino acids. Germline CDR1 is SGHTA and CDR2 is FQGNSA. The V end was cut by 4 bases, the J end by 6 bases, with 16 bases between. CDR3 DNA sequence: TGTGCCAGCAGCTCGGGACCTACCTGGCCCAATGAGCAGTTCTTC. This gives the protein CASSSGPTWPNEQFF.

J is TRBJ2-1 and V is TRBV20-1; D not certain. V was shortened by 6 bases and J by 1 base, with 7 bases between the two germline ends. CDR1 is DFQATT, CDR2 SNEGSKA, per germline (reference sequence). The CDR3 spans 12 residues. CDR3 bases: TGCAGTGCCAAAGCATCCTACAATGAGCAGTTCTTC. Protein: CSAKASYNEQFF.

The CDR3, as DNA: TGTGCCAGCAGCTCACAAGGCACGGGAGGGCCTCAATACAATGAGCAGTTCTTC. Its translation is CASSSQGTGGPQYNEQFF. The V and J genes are TRBV7-3 and TRBJ2-1; 8 nucleotides line up with TRBD2. Germline values: CDR1 SGHTA, CDR2 FQGTGA. V dropped 4 bases and J dropped 4; count of bases not matched to a gene: 15. This CDR3 contains 18 residues.

This clonotype has only a few counts. The rearrangement links TRBV13 to TRBJ2-3; unclear D gene. Trimming pared 5 bases from V and 5 bases from J, leaving 14 bases between. The CDR3 has 14 residues. Germline CDR1 is PRHDT and CDR2 is FYEKMQ (reference sequence). CDR3 sequence (DNA): TGTGCCAGCAGCCACGGACGCTCTGGAGATACGCAGTATTTT. The encoded protein is CASSHGRSGDTQYF. The full variable domain, rest sourced from reference TRBV13 and TRBJ2-3, is AAGVIQSPRHLIKEKRETATLKCYPIPRHDTVYWYQQGPGQDPQFLISFYEKMQSDKGSIPDRFSAQQFSDYHSELNMSSLELGDSALYFCASSHGRSGDTQYFGPGTRLTVL.

This sequence joins TRBV9 and TRBJ2-5, with 8 bases matching TRBD2. The germline gives CDR1 SGDLS, CDR2 YYNGEE. CDR3 size: 18 residues. Losses at the gene ends were 3 bases for V and 4 bases for J; bases not matched to a gene: 17. CDR3 in amino acids: CASSATAAGGSKIETQYF. DNA for the CDR3: TGTGCCAGCAGCGCCACGGCGGCGGGAGGTTCCAAGATAGAGACCCAGTACTTC.

This clonotype was recorded many times. The J gene is TRBJ1-2, the V gene TRBV6-1; possibly TRBD1 for D (6 bases). This CDR3 spans 16 amino acids. V was trimmed by 6 bases and J by 2 bases, leaving 19 bases between them. The germline V gene has CDR1 MNHNS and CDR2 SASEGT. The CDR3 nucleotides are TGTGCCAGCAGGGAACCTCGGGACACCCACAACTATGGCTACACCTTC. As protein: CASREPRDTHNYGYTF.

This chain links TRBV20-1 with TRBJ2-7; the match to TRBD1 covers 7 bases. The CDR3 is made up of 15 amino acids. Germline CDR1 reads DFQATT; CDR2 reads SNEGSKA (reference sequence). The V segment lost 0 bases and the J segment 1 base; nucleotides outside the gene matches: 6. In DNA, the CDR3 is TGCAGTGCTAGAGAAGACAGGGAAAAGTCCTACGAGCAGTACTTC. Protein: CSAREDREKSYEQYF.

This rearrangement joins TRBV20-1 to TRBJ2-4; TRBD1 might be the D (6 bases). The tail of the sequence fits TRBJ2-7 better, so the J call may be wrong. The germline CDR1 and CDR2 sequences are DFQATT and SNEGSKA (reference sequence). The CDR3 has 12 amino acids. The CDR3 sequence: CSAQHRANEQYF. CDR3 DNA: TGCAGTGCTCAGCACAGGGCGAACGAGCAGTACTTC.

This clonotype was detected many times. The rearrangement uses TRBV7-2 and TRBJ2-3, with D unclear. The CDR3 is 12 amino acids. Germline CDR1 and CDR2: SGHTA and FQGNSA. V shed 5 bases and J shed 4 bases, with 7 bases lying between them. The CDR3 DNA reads as TGTGCCAGCAGCCACGGCCCAGATACGCAGTATTTT. Its protein is CASSHGPDTQYF. Filled out from reference TRBV7-2 and TRBJ2-3, the complete variable domain reads GAGVSQSPSNKVTEKGKDVELRCDPISGHTALYWYRQSLGQGLEFLIYFQGNSAPDKSGLPSDRFSAERTGGSVSTLTIQRTQQEDSAVYLCASSHGPDTQYFGPGTRLTVL.

This clonotype was counted only a few times. The chain combines TRBV6-5 with TRBJ1-2; TRBD1 is a possible D gene (6 bases). This CDR3 spans 15 amino acids. V was cut by 5 bases and J by 2 bases, with 15 bases left in between. Germline V gene lookup returns CDR1 MNHEY and CDR2 SVGAGI. The CDR3 DNA follows: TGTGCCAGCAGTCACGAGGGGGGCTTAAACTATGGCTACACCTTC. Amino acids: CASSHEGGLNYGYTF.

A few counts support this clonotype. The chain carries TRBV6-5 and TRBJ2-7; perhaps D is TRBD1 or TRBD2 (5 bases each). Near its end, the DNA agrees better with TRBJ2-5, so the J call may be wrong. The germline V gene has CDR1 MNHEY and CDR2 SVGAGI. The CDR3 runs to 15 residues. The CDR3 DNA follows: TGTGCCAGCAGTTACGGGGGTCAAATCCCAGGGACCCAGTACTTC. It codes for CASSYGGQIPGTQYF.

This clonotype was counted a few times. The chain has TRBV29-1 and TRBJ2-5, with D maybe TRBD1 (6 bases). CDR3 length: 13 residues. The V end was cut by 6 bases, the J end by 2 bases, with 13 bases between. From germline, CDR1 is SQVTM and CDR2 ANQGSEA. CDR3 DNA sequence: TGCAGCGTCGCTACAGGGCCGCAAGAGACCCAGTACTTC. Its protein is CSVATGPQETQYF.

The chain is built from TRBV3-1 and TRBJ1-4, with TRBD1 matching over 7 bases. This CDR3 comprises 14 residues. Germline values: CDR1 LGHDT, CDR2 YNNKEL (reference sequence). The J segment lost 8 bases and the V segment lost 6 bases, leaving 9 bases of the junction unmatched. The CDR3 loop reads CASSVNRGREKLFF. DNA of the CDR3: TGTGCCAGCAGTGTCAACAGGGGACGAGAAAAACTGTTTTTT. Variable domain in full (rest from reference TRBV3-1 and TRBJ1-4): DTAVSQTPKYLVTQMGNDKSIKCEQNLGHDTMYWYKQDSKKFLKIMFSYNNKELIINETVPNRFSPKSPDKAHLNLHINSLELGDSAVYFCASSVNRGREKLFFGSGTQLSVL.

Note on this clonotype: A much larger clonotype is one base distant, so this may be a read error. The chain uses TRBV29-1 and TRBJ2-1; 7 bases are a match to TRBD2. This CDR3 region has 11 residues. Germline V CDR1 and CDR2: SQVTM, ANQGSEA. Trimming removed 7 bases from V and 6 bases from J; junction bases left unmatched: 3. CDR3 DNA sequence: TGCAGCGGGGGGGGATCCAATGAGCAGTTCTTC. Translated: CSGGGSNEQFF.

Only a few counts were recorded for this clonotype. This chain links TRBV29-1 with TRBJ2-3; 11 bases are a match to TRBD2. The CDR3 is 13 residues long. Trimming took 7 bases from V and 4 from J; bases not matched to a gene: 4. CDR1 and CDR2 from the germline V gene are SQVTM and ANQGSEA. CDR3: CSAIAGGADTQYF. DNA of the CDR3: TGCAGCGCCATAGCGGGAGGGGCAGATACGCAGTATTTT.